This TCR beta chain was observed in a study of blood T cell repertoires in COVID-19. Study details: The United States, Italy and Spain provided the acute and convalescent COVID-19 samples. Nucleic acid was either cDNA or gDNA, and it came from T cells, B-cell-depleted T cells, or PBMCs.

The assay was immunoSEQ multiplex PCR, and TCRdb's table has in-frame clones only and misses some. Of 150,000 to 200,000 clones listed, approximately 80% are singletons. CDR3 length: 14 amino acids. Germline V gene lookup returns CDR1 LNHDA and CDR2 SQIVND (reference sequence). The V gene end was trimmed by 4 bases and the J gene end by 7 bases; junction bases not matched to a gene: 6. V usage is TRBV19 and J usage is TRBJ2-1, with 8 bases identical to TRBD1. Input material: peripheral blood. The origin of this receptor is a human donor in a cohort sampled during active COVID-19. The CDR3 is CASSNRQGWNEQFF. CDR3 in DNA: TGTGCCAGTAGTAACAGACAGGGGTGGAATGAGCAGTTCTTC. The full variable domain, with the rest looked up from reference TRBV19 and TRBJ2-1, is DGGITQSPKYLFRKEGQNVTLSCEQNLNHDAMYWYRQDPGQGLRLIYYSQIVNDFQKGDIAEGYSVSREKKESFPLTVTSAQKNPTAFYLCASSNRQGWNEQFFGPGTRLTVL.